This entry lists 17 T cell receptor beta chains sequenced from one sample in a study of T cell responses to AZD1222 COVID-19 vaccine (dated by TCRdb to 2020 to 2023). Taken with the paper, the label for time point translates to: baseline before first vaccination. Per the publication, the treatment or condition label means: meningococcal conjugate vaccine given as trial control. Libraries were prepared through the immunoSEQ multiplex PCR assay. As stored in TCRdb, this immuneACCESS dataset retains in-frame rearrangements with V and J assigned. A fraction of the clones does not appear; measured against another copy, unresolved V genes explain less than half of the discrepancy, and the remainder lacks a known reason. The sample profile shows about 140,000 clones; 93% of them were found once. Jointly, the top ten make up approximately 0.96% of the sample. This material consisted of peripheral blood, taken on day 0 of MenACWY control vaccination. These receptors came from an adult in good health.

The gene calls are TRBV25-1 and TRBJ2-5, with unresolved D. The ends were cut back, 5 bases at V and 5 bases at J, with 15 bases in the middle. This CDR3 has 14 residues. The germline V gene has CDR1 MGHDK and CDR2 SYGVNS. The CDR3 loop is CASSHSFLGETQYF. CDR3 DNA: TGTGCCAGCAGTCACAGTTTCCTAGGGGAGACCCAGTACTTC.

The rearrangement uses TRBV19 and TRBJ2-1; 9 nucleotides match TRBD2. V was pared by 5 bases and J by 6 bases, with 11 bases of the junction left unmatched. The CDR3 extends over 16 amino acids. Looked up from germline, CDR1 is LNHDA and CDR2 is SQIVND (reference sequence). The CDR3 reads CASSSDSGSAINEQFF. CDR3 nucleotide sequence: TGTGCCAGTAGTTCGGATAGCGGGAGCGCAATCAATGAGCAGTTCTTC. Full variable domain (missing parts from reference TRBV19 and TRBJ2-1): DGGITQSPKYLFRKEGQNVTLSCEQNLNHDAMYWYRQDPGQGLRLIYYSQIVNDFQKGDIAEGYSVSREKKESFPLTVTSAQKNPTAFYLCASSSDSGSAINEQFFGPGTRLTVL.

The chain carries TRBV5-8 and TRBJ1-1; D is unresolved. Germline CDR1 and CDR2: SGHTS and YDEGEE. This CDR3 has 11 amino acids. Trimming took off 0 bases at V and 7 bases at J, with 4 bases between the two ends. The CDR3 DNA sequence: TGTGCCAGCAGCTTGGGGGGTGAAGCTTTCTTT. Its translation: CASSLGGEAFF. Drawing the rest from reference TRBV5-8 and TRBJ1-1, the complete variable domain is EAGVTQSPTHLIKTRGQQATLRCSPISGHTSVYWYQQALGLGLQFLLWYDEGEERNRGNFPPRFSGRQFPNYSSELNVNALELEDSALYLCASSLGGEAFFGQGTRLTVV.

This sequence joins TRBV4-2 and TRBJ1-3; D unclear. Germline assignment: CDR1 LGHNA and CDR2 YNFKEQ. V gave up 1 base and J gave up 6 bases, with 10 bases separating them. The CDR3 has 14 amino acids. In nucleotides, the CDR3 is TGTGCCAGCAGCCAAGCAGGTCCTGAAAACACCATATATTTT. Amino acid sequence: CASSQAGPENTIYF.

The chain joins TRBV14 to TRBJ1-4; tentative D call: TRBD1 (6 bases). The CDR3 sequence is 14 residues long. Germline CDR1 SGHDN, CDR2 FVKESK. V lost 3 bases, J lost 5 bases, and 10 bases lay in between. This CDR3 is CASSQGGLNEKLFF. DNA of the CDR3: TGTGCCAGCAGCCAGGGGGGCCTCAATGAAAAACTGTTTTTT.

Regarding this clone: Different DNA sequences within this sample yield the same CDR3. J is TRBJ1-2 and V is TRBV9; a weak D match, TRBD1 (6 bases). Germline loops: CDR1 SGDLS, CDR2 YYNGEE. The CDR3 loop spans 13 amino acids. V was shortened by 2 bases and J by 2 bases, with 7 bases between the two germline ends. This CDR3 is CASSVDRNYGYTF. Written as DNA, the CDR3 is TGTGCCAGCAGCGTCGACAGGAACTATGGCTACACCTTC.

This sequence joins TRBV7-2 and TRBJ1-5, with a possible D match to TRBD1 (5 bases). The V and J ends lost 5 bases and 3 bases respectively, with 11 bases between them. This CDR3 has 14 amino acids. The V gene's germline CDR1 is SGHTA and CDR2 FQGNSA. The CDR3 reads CASSHRTPNQPQHF. CDR3 bases: TGTGCCAGCAGCCACCGGACACCCAATCAGCCCCAGCATTTT. Based on the CDR3 plus reference TRBV7-2 and TRBJ1-5, the full variable domain is GAGVSQSPSNKVTEKGKDVELRCDPISGHTALYWYRQSLGQGLEFLIYFQGNSAPDKSGLPSDRFSAERTGGSVSTLTIQRTQQEDSAVYLCASSHRTPNQPQHFGDGTRLSIL.

The chain combines TRBV30 with TRBJ2-7, with D maybe TRBD2 (6 bases). Per germline, CDR1 GTSNPN and CDR2 SVGIG (reference sequence). The CDR3 consists of 15 residues. Trimming shortened V by 0 bases and J by 7 bases, and 19 bases separated the two germline ends. The CDR3 DNA follows: TGTGCCTGGAGTGTACATCTAGCGCGACTGGGGGAGCAGTACTTC. Its protein is CAWSVHLARLGEQYF.

The V call is TRBV4-3, the J call TRBJ2-7; D is uncertain. Trimming took 0 bases from V and 7 from J, leaving 22 bases between them. This CDR3 is 17 amino acids long. Germline values: CDR1 LGHNA, CDR2 YSLEER. The CDR3 spells CASSQDLTGYNPGEQYF. The CDR3 nucleotides are TGCGCCAGCAGCCAAGATCTAACGGGCTACAACCCCGGGGAGCAGTACTTC.

The chain employs TRBV5-1 and TRBJ2-5, with D perhaps TRBD1 (6 bases). V dropped 3 bases and J dropped 2 bases, with 8 bases sitting between them. The germline V gene has CDR1 SGHRS and CDR2 YFSETQ. The CDR3 consists of 13 residues. The CDR3 here is CASSSGHQETQYF. DNA for the CDR3: TGCGCCAGCAGCTCGGGACATCAAGAGACCCAGTACTTC.

The chain has TRBV3-1 (or the pseudogene TRBV3-2) and TRBJ2-3, with D hard to call. Deletions cut 0 bases from V and 0 bases from J, with 10 bases between. In germline, CDR1 is LGHDT, CDR2 YNNKEL (reference sequence). The CDR3 is 16 amino acids. Written as DNA, the CDR3 is TGTGCCAGCAGCCAAGATGTGGCACTTAGCACAGATACGCAGTATTTT. Translated: CASSQDVALSTDTQYF.

The chain is built from TRBV19 and TRBJ1-1; no firm D call. This CDR3 has 13 amino acids. V shed 3 bases and J shed 0 bases, with 5 bases lying between them. In germline, CDR1 is LNHDA, CDR2 SQIVND (reference sequence). In DNA form, the CDR3 reads TGTGCCAGTAGTATGTTGGTGAACACTGAAGCTTTCTTT. Translation gives CASSMLVNTEAFF.

The chain is built from TRBV5-1 and TRBJ2-5; TRBD1 matches 7 bases. This CDR3 spans 16 amino acids. Germline CDR1 reads SGHRS; CDR2 reads YFSETQ. V gave up 4 bases and J gave up 3 bases; unmatched junction bases: 12. The CDR3 DNA is TGCGCCAGCAGCGCGTCCCCCCATACAGGGGAAGAGACCCAGTACTTC. Translating gives CASSASPHTGEETQYF.

The chain carries TRBV5-1 and TRBJ2-1, with 8 positions matching TRBD2. This CDR3 has 15 residues. The germline V gene encodes CDR1 SGHRS and CDR2 YFSETQ. After removal of 4 bases from V and 2 bases from J, the junction contained 5 bases not matched to a gene. The CDR3 sequence: CASSQGLATYNEQFF. The CDR3 DNA is TGCGCCAGCAGCCAAGGACTAGCTACCTACAATGAGCAGTTCTTC.

The chain carries TRBV20-1 and TRBJ2-7; possibly TRBD1 or TRBD2 for D (6 bases each). Germline V gene data show CDR1 as DFQATT and CDR2 as SNEGSKA (reference sequence). The CDR3 length is 14 residues. V was shortened by 3 bases and J by 1 base, with 13 bases between the two germline ends. The CDR3, as DNA: TGCAGTGCTAGTTCCCGGGGGCGATCCTACGAGCAGTACTTC. The encoded protein is CSASSRGRSYEQYF.

The chain combines TRBV12-3 or TRBV12-4 with TRBJ2-1; TRBD2 might be the D (5 bases). V was clipped by 7 bases and J by 7 bases, with 11 bases between them. The CDR3 has 12 amino acids. This CDR3 reads CASTLVGNEQFF. CDR3 sequence (DNA): TGTGCCAGCACACTAGTTGGGAATGAGCAGTTCTTC.

The chain has TRBV3-1 (or the pseudogene TRBV3-2) and TRBJ1-3; D not resolved. The CDR3 spans 16 residues. Germline V CDR1 and CDR2: LGHDT, YNNKEL (reference sequence). The germline V and J ends were trimmed by 4 bases and 4 bases, with 17 bases remaining between them. Here the CDR3 DNA reads TGTGCCAGCAGCCCTCAGAGCGGAATGACCGGAAACACCATATATTTT. Its translation: CASSPQSGMTGNTIYF.